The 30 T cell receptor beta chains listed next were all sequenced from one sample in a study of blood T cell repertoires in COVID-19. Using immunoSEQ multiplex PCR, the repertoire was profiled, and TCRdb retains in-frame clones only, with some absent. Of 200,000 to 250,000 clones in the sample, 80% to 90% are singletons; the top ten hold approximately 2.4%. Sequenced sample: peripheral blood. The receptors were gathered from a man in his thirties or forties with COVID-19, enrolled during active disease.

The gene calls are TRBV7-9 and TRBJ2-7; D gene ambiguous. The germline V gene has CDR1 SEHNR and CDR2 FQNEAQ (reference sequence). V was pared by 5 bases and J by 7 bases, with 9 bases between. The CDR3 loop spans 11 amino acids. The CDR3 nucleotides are TGTGCCAGCAGCCTCCCCGGGGAGCAGTACTTC. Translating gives CASSLPGEQYF. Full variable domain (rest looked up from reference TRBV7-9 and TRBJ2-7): DTGVSQNPRHKITKRGQNVTFRCDPISEHNRLYWYRQTLGQGPEFLTYFQNEAQLEKSRLLSDRFSAERPKGSFSTLEIQRTEQGDSAMYLCASSLPGEQYFGPGTRLTVT.

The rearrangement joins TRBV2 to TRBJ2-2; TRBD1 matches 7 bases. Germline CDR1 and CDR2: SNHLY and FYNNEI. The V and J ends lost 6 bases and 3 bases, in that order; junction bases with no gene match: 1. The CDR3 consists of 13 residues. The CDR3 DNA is TGTGCCAGCAGCGGACAGGACACCGGGGAGCTGTTTTTT. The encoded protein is CASSGQDTGELFF.

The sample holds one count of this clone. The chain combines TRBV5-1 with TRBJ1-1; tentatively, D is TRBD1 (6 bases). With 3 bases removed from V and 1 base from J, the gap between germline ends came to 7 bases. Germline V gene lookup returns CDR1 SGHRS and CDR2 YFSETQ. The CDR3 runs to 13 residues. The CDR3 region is CASSWGQNTEAFF. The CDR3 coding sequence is TGCGCCAGCAGCTGGGGACAGAACACTGAAGCTTTCTTT.

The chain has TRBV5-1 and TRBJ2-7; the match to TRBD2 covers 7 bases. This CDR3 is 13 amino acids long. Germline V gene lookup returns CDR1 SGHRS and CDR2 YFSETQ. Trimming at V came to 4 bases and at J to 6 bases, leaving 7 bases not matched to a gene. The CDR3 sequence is CASSERPGGEQYF. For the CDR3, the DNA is TGCGCCAGCAGCGAAAGGCCGGGGGGCGAGCAGTACTTC.

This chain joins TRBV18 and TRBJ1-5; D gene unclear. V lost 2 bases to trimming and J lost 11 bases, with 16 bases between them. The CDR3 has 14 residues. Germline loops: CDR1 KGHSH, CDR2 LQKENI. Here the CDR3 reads CASSPEGTSTSQHF. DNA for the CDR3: TGTGCCAGCTCACCAGAGGGTACGTCCACGTCCCAGCATTTT.

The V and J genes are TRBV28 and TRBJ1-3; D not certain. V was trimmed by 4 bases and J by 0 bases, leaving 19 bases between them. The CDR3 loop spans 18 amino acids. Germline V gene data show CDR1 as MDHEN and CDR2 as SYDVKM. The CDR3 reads CASSSPVVLRNSGNTIYF. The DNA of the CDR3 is TGTGCCAGCAGTTCCCCCGTTGTACTTCGAAACTCTGGAAACACCATATATTTT.

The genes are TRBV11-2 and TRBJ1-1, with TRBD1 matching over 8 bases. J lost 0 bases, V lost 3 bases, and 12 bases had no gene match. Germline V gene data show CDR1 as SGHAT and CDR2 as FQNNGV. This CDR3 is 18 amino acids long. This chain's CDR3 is CASSFIPGQGAMNTEAFF. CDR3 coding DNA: TGTGCCAGCAGCTTTATCCCCGGGCAGGGGGCCATGAACACTGAAGCTTTCTTT.

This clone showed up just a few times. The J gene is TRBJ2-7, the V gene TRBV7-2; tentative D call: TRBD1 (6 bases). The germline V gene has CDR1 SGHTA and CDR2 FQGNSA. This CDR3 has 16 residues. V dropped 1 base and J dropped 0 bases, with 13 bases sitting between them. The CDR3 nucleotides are TGTGCCAGCAGCTTAGTGGGAACAGGGAGCTCCTACGAGCAGTACTTC. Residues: CASSLVGTGSSYEQYF. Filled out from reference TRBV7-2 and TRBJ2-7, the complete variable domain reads GAGVSQSPSNKVTEKGKDVELRCDPISGHTALYWYRQSLGQGLEFLIYFQGNSAPDKSGLPSDRFSAERTGGSVSTLTIQRTQQEDSAVYLCASSLVGTGSSYEQYFGPGTRLTVT.

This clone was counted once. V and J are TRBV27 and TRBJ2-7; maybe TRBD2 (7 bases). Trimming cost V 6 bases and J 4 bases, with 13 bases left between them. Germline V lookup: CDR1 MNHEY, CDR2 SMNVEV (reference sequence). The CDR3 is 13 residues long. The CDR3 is CASRIAGAYEQYF. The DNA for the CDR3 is TGTGCCAGCAGGATCGCGGGGGCTTACGAGCAGTACTTC.

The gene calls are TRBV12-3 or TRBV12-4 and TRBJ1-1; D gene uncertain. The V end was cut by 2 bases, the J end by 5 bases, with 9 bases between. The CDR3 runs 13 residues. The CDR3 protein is CASSLKGRTEAFF. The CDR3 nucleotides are TGTGCCAGCAGTTTAAAAGGGAGAACTGAAGCTTTCTTT.

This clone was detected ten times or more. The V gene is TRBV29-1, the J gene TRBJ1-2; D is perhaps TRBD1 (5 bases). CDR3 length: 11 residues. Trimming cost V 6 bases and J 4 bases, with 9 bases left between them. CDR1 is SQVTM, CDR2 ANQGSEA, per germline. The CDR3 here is CSVTQGYGYTF. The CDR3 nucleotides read TGCAGCGTGACTCAGGGCTATGGCTACACCTTC. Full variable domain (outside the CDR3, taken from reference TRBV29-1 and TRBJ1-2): SAVISQKPSRDICQRGTSLTIQCQVDSQVTMMFWYRQQPGQSLTLIATANQGSEATYESGFVIDKFPISRPNLTFSTLTVSNMSPEDSSIYLCSVTQGYGYTFGSGTRLTVV.

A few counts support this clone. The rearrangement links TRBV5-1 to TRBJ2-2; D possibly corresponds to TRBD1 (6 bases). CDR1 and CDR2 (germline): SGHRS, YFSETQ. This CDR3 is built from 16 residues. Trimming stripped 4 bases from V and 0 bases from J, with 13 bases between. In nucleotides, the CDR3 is TGCGCCAGCAGCCTGGGACACGGAACGAACACCGGGGAGCTGTTTTTT. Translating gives CASSLGHGTNTGELFF.

CDR3 residues: CASSVTGKSGNTIYF. CDR3 sequence (DNA): TGTGCCAGCAGCGTGACAGGTAAATCTGGAAACACCATATATTTT. The chain is built from TRBV9 and TRBJ1-3; D might be TRBD1 (6 bases). V shed 2 bases and J shed 1 base, with 10 bases lying between them. This CDR3 comprises 15 residues. Germline loops: CDR1 SGDLS, CDR2 YYNGEE.

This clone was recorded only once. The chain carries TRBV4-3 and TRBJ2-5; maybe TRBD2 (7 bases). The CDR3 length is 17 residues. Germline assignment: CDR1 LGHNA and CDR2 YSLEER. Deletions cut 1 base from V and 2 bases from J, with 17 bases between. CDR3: CASSQVRVGRGQETQYF. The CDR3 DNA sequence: TGCGCCAGCAGCCAAGTTAGAGTGGGGAGGGGGCAAGAGACCCAGTACTTC.

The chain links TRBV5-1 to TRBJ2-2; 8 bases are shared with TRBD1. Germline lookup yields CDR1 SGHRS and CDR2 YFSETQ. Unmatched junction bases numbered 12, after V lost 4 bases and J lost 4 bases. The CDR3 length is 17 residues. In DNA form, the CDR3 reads TGCGCCAGCAGCCACTCCTCGGACAGGGTCGGCACCGGGGAGCTGTTTTTT. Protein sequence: CASSHSSDRVGTGELFF.

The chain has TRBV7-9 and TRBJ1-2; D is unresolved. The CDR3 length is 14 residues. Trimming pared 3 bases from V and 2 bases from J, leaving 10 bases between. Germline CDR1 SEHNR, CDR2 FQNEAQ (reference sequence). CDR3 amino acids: CASSLGSLNYGYTF. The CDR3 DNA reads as TGTGCCAGCAGCTTGGGCTCATTAAACTATGGCTACACCTTC.

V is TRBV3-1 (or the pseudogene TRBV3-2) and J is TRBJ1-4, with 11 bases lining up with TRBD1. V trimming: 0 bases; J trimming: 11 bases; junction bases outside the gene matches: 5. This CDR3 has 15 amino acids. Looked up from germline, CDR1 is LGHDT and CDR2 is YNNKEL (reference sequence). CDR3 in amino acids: CASSQEGQGGPKLFF. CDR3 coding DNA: TGTGCCAGCAGCCAAGAGGGACAGGGGGGCCCGAAACTGTTTTTT.

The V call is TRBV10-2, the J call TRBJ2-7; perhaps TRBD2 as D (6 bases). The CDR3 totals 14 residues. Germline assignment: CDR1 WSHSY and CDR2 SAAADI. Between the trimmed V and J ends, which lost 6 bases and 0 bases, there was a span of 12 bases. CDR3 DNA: TGCGCCAGCAGGGGGGACTTGAGCTCCTACGAGCAGTACTTC. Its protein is CASRGDLSSYEQYF.

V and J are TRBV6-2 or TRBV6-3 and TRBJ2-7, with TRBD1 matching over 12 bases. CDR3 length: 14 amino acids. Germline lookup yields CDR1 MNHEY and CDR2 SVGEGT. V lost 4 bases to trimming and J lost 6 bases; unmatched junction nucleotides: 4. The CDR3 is CASSSPGQGAEQYF. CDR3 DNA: TGTGCCAGCAGTTCCCCGGGACAGGGGGCCGAGCAGTACTTC.

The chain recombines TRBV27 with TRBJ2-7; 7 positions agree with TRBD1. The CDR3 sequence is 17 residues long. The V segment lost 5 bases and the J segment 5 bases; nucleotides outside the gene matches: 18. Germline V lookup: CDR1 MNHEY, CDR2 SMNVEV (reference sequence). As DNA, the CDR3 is TGTGCCAGCAGTCCCCTTTACCCCTCACAGGGGCGCGACGAGCAGTACTTC. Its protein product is CASSPLYPSQGRDEQYF.

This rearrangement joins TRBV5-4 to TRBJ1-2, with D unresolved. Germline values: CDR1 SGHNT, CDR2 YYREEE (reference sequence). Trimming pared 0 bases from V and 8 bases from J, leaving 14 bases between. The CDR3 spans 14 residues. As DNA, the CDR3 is TGTGCCAGCAGCTTGGTGACACCCCCTATCGGCTACACCTTC. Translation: CASSLVTPPIGYTF.

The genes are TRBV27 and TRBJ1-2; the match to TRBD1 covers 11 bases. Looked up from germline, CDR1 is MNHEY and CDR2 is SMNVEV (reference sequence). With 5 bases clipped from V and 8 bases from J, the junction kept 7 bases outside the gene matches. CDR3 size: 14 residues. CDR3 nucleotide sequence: TGTGCCAGCAGTCCCGGACAGGGGGCGTTAGGCTACACCTTC. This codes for CASSPGQGALGYTF.

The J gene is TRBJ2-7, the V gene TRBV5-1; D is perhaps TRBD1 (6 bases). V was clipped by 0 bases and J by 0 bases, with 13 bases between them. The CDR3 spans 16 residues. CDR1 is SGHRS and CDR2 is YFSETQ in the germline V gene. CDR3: CASSLASGASSYEQYF. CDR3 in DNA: TGCGCCAGCAGCTTGGCATCAGGGGCTAGCTCCTACGAGCAGTACTTC. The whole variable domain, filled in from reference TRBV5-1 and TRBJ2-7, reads KAGVTQTPRYLIKTRGQQVTLSCSPISGHRSVSWYQQTPGQGLQFLFEYFSETQRNKGNFPGRFSGRQFSNSRSEMNVSTLELGDSALYLCASSLASGASSYEQYFGPGTRLTVT.

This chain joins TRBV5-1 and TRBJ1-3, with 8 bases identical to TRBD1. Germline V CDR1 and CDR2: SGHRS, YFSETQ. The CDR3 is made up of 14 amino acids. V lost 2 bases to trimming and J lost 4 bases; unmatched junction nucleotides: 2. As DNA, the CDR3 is TGCGCCAGCAGCTTACAGGGGGAAGGAAACACCATATATTTT. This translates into CASSLQGEGNTIYF. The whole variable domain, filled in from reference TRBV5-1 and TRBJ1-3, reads KAGVTQTPRYLIKTRGQQVTLSCSPISGHRSVSWYQQTPGQGLQFLFEYFSETQRNKGNFPGRFSGRQFSNSRSEMNVSTLELGDSALYLCASSLQGEGNTIYFGEGSWLTVV.

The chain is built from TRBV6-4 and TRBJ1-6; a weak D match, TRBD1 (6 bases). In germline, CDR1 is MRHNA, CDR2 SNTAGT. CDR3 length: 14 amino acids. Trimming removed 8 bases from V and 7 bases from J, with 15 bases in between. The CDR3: CASRDTGINSPLHF. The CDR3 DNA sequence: TGTGCCAGCCGAGATACAGGGATAAATTCACCCCTCCACTTT.

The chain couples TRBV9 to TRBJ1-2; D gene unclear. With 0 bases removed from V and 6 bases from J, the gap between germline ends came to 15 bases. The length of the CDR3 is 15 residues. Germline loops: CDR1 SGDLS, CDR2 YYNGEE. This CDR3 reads CASSVGVGPYDGYTF. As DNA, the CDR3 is TGTGCCAGCAGCGTAGGTGTGGGCCCATACGATGGCTACACCTTC.

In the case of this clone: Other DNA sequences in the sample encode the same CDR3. CDR3 DNA sequence: TGTGCCAGCAGTTCCGGGACAGGGGTGTACGAGCAGTACTTC. Protein product: CASSSGTGVYEQYF. The chain couples TRBV28 to TRBJ2-7; TRBD1 matches 10 bases. Per germline, CDR1 MDHEN and CDR2 SYDVKM. The CDR3 runs 14 residues. V shed 4 bases, J shed 4 bases, and the junction held 4 bases outside the gene matches.

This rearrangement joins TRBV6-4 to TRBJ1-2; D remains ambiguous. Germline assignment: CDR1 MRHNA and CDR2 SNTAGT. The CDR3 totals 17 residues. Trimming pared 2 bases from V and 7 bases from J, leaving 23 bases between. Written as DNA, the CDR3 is TGTGCCAGCAGTGACGAGCCGGGGATAGGTCCGGGAGGTGGCTACACCTTC. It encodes CASSDEPGIGPGGGYTF.

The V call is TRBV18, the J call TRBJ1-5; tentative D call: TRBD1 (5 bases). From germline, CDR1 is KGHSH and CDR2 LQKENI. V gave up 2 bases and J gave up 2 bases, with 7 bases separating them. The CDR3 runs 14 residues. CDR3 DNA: TGTGCCAGCTCACCAGGGGCGGGCAATCAGCCCCAGCATTTT. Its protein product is CASSPGAGNQPQHF.

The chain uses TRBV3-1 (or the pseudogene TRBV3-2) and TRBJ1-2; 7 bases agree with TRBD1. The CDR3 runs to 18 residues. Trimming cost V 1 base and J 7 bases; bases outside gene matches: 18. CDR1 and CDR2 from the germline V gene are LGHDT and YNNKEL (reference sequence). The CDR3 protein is CASSQGPGQSPRFGGYTF. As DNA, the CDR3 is TGTGCCAGCAGCCAAGGACCGGGACAGTCGCCCCGGTTTGGTGGCTACACCTTC.